A selection of T cell receptor beta chains follows, all from one sample in a study of radiation and T cells in renal cell carcinoma. Repertoires were generated with immunoSEQ multiplex PCR, while TCRdb's copy carries only in-frame clones and drops some. Of approximately 150,000 clones in the sample, 70% to 90% were seen once. The specimen was blood, collected from a patient whose treatment included radiotherapy and nephrectomy. All receptors come from a woman in her 50s with renal cell carcinoma. Each CDR3 is given with its conserved first and last residue. A D gene is named only where the DNA matches it firmly. Some rows mark clone size as missing; the rest say once, few, many or name a class of expanded clone.

d_call | j_call | clone_size | v_call | cdr3_aa | cdr3_nt
. | TRBJ2-3 | . | TRBV14 | CASSQHKWDTQYF | TGTGCCAGCAGCCAACATAAGTGGGATACGCAGTATTTT
. | TRBJ2-3 | . | TRBV5-4 | CASNPVGGGGPDTQYF | TGTGCCAGCAACCCGGTAGGGGGCGGGGGGCCAGATACGCAGTATTTT
TRBD1 | TRBJ1-1 | . | TRBV6-5 | CASSADRGIEAFF | TGTGCCAGCAGTGCGGACAGGGGAATCGAAGCTTTCTTT
TRBD2 | TRBJ2-5 | . | TRBV10-3 | CAISEAGGQTQYF | TGTGCCATCAGTGAGGCGGGGGGGCAGACCCAGTACTTC
. | TRBJ1-3 | . | TRBV29-1 | CSVDPGGGNTIYF | TGCAGCGTTGACCCAGGTGGAGGAAACACCATATATTTT
. | TRBJ1-1 | . | TRBV5-1 | CASSSGRANLNTEAFF | TGCGCCAGCAGTTCCGGTCGGGCCAACTTGAACACTGAAGCTTTCTTT
. | TRBJ2-4 | . | TRBV6-1 | CASRSGWTQSIQYF | TGTGCCAGCAGATCTGGGTGGACCCAGAGTATTCAGTACTTC
TRBD1 | TRBJ1-1 | . | TRBV27 | CASSLVGVVERGLNTEAFF | TGTGCCAGCAGTTTGGTAGGGGTCGTCGAGAGGGGGCTGAACACTGAAGCTTTCTTT
. | TRBJ2-2 | . | TRBV6-1 | CANGAGQLNTGELFF | TGTGCCAACGGGGCGGGCCAACTGAACACCGGGGAGCTGTTTTTT
. | TRBJ1-2 | . | TRBV5-6 | CASSQGRQLRNYGYTF | TGTGCCAGCAGCCAGGGGCGGCAGCTCCGAAACTATGGCTACACCTTC
. | TRBJ1-1 | . | TRBV25-1 | CASSEYIFGGGEDTEAFF | TGTGCCAGCAGTGAATATATCTTTGGGGGAGGGGAGGACACTGAAGCTTTCTTT
TRBD1 | TRBJ1-2 | . | TRBV19 | CASRTDRGYGYTF | TGTGCCAGTAGGACGGACAGGGGCTATGGCTACACCTTC
. | TRBJ1-1 | few | TRBV30 | CAWKTDTEAFF | TGTGCCTGGAAAACAGACACTGAAGCTTTCTTT
TRBD1 | TRBJ2-3 | . | TRBV7-2 | CASSYRGLTDTQYF | TGTGCCAGCAGCTACAGGGGCCTCACAGATACGCAGTATTTT
. | TRBJ2-5 | once | TRBV6-6 | CASSYGAKETQYF | TGTGCCAGCAGTTATGGGGCAAAAGAGACCCAGTACTTC
TRBD2 | TRBJ2-7 | once | TRBV4-3 | CASSLGRGEPYEQYF | TGCGCCAGCAGCCTTGGGAGGGGCGAGCCCTACGAGCAGTACTTC
. | TRBJ2-7 | . | TRBV27 | CASSSAGTNHEQYF | TGTGCCAGCAGTTCCGCCGGGACGAACCACGAGCAGTACTTC
. | TRBJ1-1 | . | TRBV19 | CASIDQGGTEAFF | TGTGCCAGTATAGATCAAGGGGGGACTGAAGCTTTCTTT
. | TRBJ1-5 | . | TRBV7-8 | CASSHGAEPQHF | TGTGCCAGCAGCCACGGGGCGGAGCCCCAGCATTTT
. | TRBJ2-2 | . | TRBV9 | CASSPDSVPGELFF | TGTGCCAGCAGCCCCGACTCTGTGCCCGGGGAGCTGTTTTTT
TRBD2 | TRBJ2-3 | . | TRBV7-3 | CASSPIAGDRGGSTDTQYF | TGTGCCAGCAGCCCCATAGCGGGAGACCGTGGCGGTAGCACAGATACGCAGTATTTT
. | TRBJ1-2 | once | TRBV7-2 | CASSFKRLTVGYTF | TGTGCCAGCAGCTTTAAACGCCTGACGGTAGGCTACACCTTC
. | TRBJ2-2 | . | TRBV28 | CASTLGRTDTGELFF | TGTGCCAGCACTTTAGGTCGCACCGACACCGGGGAGCTGTTTTTT
TRBD2 | TRBJ2-3 | . | TRBV19 | CASSAREAHTDTQYF | TGTGCCAGTAGTGCGCGGGAGGCCCACACAGATACGCAGTATTTT
. | TRBJ2-1 | . | TRBV14 | CASNSGGGTLEQFF | TGTGCCAGCAACAGTGGAGGGGGGACCTTGGAGCAGTTCTTC
TRBD2 | TRBJ2-5 | . | TRBV7-9 | CASSALAFYSGETQYF | TGTGCCAGCAGCGCTTTGGCCTTTTATAGCGGGGAGACCCAGTACTTC
TRBD2 | TRBJ2-5 | once | TRBV6-5 | CASTPSGGPQTQYF | TGTGCCAGCACCCCTAGCGGGGGGCCACAGACCCAGTACTTC
. | TRBJ1-2 | few | TRBV19 | CASSIGQDDGYTF | TGTGCCAGTAGTATTGGTCAGGATGATGGCTACACCTTC
TRBD1 | TRBJ1-2 | . | TRBV19 | CASRPGQANYGYTF | TGTGCCAGTAGGCCGGGACAGGCTAACTATGGCTACACCTTC
TRBD1 | TRBJ2-1 | . | TRBV5-1 | CASSLEGAQGEQFF | TGCGCCAGCAGCTTGGAGGGGGCGCAGGGTGAGCAGTTCTTC
. | TRBJ1-4 | . | TRBV2 | CASSEGTSWDATNEKLFF | TGTGCCAGCAGCGAAGGGACATCGTGGGACGCAACTAATGAAAAACTGTTTTTT
TRBD1 | TRBJ2-7 | once | TRBV11-3 | CASSPETGDEQYF | TGTGCCAGCAGCCCCGAGACAGGGGACGAGCAGTACTTC
TRBD2 | TRBJ2-2 | . | TRBV7-8 | CASSLESGRGSGELFF | TGTGCCAGCAGCTTGGAAAGCGGGAGGGGGAGCGGGGAGCTGTTTTTT
TRBD1 | TRBJ2-5 | . | TRBV7-6 | CASSLAGTGGGQETQYF | TGTGCCAGCAGCTTAGCCGGGACAGGGGGTGGGCAAGAGACCCAGTACTTC
TRBD2 | TRBJ2-5 | . | TRBV28 | CASRGGGSLTYQETQYF | TGTGCCAGCAGAGGCGGGGGATCCCTAACGTACCAAGAGACCCAGTACTTC
. | TRBJ1-1 | . | TRBV19 | CASSMGMNTEAFF | TGTGCCAGTAGTATGGGGATGAACACTGAAGCTTTCTTT
. | TRBJ1-2 | few | TRBV25-1 | CASRSTDHGGYTF | TGTGCCAGCAGGTCGACAGACCACGGTGGCTACACCTTC
. | TRBJ2-3 | . | TRBV7-2 | CASSLPEADTQYF | TGTGCCAGCAGCTTGCCAGAAGCAGATACGCAGTATTTT
TRBD2 | TRBJ2-3 | . | TRBV7-9 | CASSSLGPSSGSADTQYF | TGTGCCAGCAGCTCATTAGGCCCCTCTAGCGGGAGTGCAGATACGCAGTATTTT
. | TRBJ2-1 | . | TRBV5-6 | CASSRRTAPGDEQFF | TGTGCCAGCAGTCGGCGGACAGCCCCCGGAGATGAGCAGTTCTTC
. | TRBJ2-7 | . | TRBV18 | CASSPHVGDYEQYF | TGTGCCAGCTCACCACACGTCGGGGACTACGAGCAGTACTTC
. | TRBJ1-3 | . | TRBV5-4 | CASSPSRGAQGNTIYF | TGTGCCAGCAGCCCCTCTAGGGGCGCTCAAGGAAACACCATATATTTT
TRBD2 | TRBJ2-2 | few | TRBV5-4 | CASTSASGIAGELFF | TGTGCCAGCACTTCGGCTAGCGGGATAGCCGGGGAGCTGTTTTTT
. | TRBJ2-1 | . | TRBV29-1 | CSAGGGASYNEQFF | TGCAGCGCTGGAGGGGGGGCGTCCTACAATGAGCAGTTCTTC
. | TRBJ2-5 | . | TRBV6-5 | CASSYPGSLTQYF | TGTGCCAGCAGTTATCCGGGGTCGCTGACCCAGTACTTC
TRBD1 | TRBJ2-4 | . | TRBV5-6 | CASSLGYGTGLTKNIQYF | TGTGCCAGCAGCTTGGGGTACGGGACAGGGCTGACCAAAAACATTCAGTACTTC
TRBD1 | TRBJ2-7 | . | TRBV19 | CASSPWTGTYEQYF | TGTGCCAGTAGTCCCTGGACAGGGACCTACGAGCAGTACTTC
. | TRBJ1-5 | . | TRBV18 | CASSPGMGGTQPQHF | TGTGCCAGCTCACCGGGAATGGGGGGCACTCAGCCCCAGCATTTT
TRBD2 | TRBJ2-7 | few | TRBV7-2 | CASSLGTSGVQVQYF | TGTGCCAGCAGCCTCGGGACTAGCGGGGTTCAGGTGCAGTACTTC
. | TRBJ2-5 | . | TRBV18 | CASSPVPDGLLAQYF | TGTGCCAGCTCCCCAGTTCCGGACGGCCTGTTGGCCCAGTACTTC
. | TRBJ2-7 | . | TRBV28 | CASGGAPYEQYF | TGTGCCAGCGGCGGAGCCCCCTACGAGCAGTACTTC
. | TRBJ2-5 | . | TRBV29-1 | CSVSRQETQYF | TGCAGCGTTTCAAGACAAGAGACCCAGTACTTC
. | TRBJ1-2 | . | TRBV15 | CATSREEGVGYTF | TGTGCCACCAGCAGAGAGGAGGGGGTTGGCTACACCTTC
TRBD1 | TRBJ2-2 | . | TRBV6-4 | CASRQGVDTGELFF | TGTGCCAGCAGACAGGGGGTGGACACCGGGGAGCTGTTTTTT